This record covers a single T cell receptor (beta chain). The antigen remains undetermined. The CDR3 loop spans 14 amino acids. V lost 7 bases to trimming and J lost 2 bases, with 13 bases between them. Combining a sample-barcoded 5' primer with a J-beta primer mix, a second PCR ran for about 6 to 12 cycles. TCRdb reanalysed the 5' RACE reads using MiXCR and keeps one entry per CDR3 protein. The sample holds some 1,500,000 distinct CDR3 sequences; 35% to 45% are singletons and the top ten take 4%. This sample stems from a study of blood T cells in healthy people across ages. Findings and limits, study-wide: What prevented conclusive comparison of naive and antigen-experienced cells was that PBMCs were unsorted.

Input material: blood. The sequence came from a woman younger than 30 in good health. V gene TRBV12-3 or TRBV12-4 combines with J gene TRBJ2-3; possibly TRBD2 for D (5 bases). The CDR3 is CASILAALTDTQYF. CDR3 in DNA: TGTGCCAGCATCCTAGCAGCCCTCACAGATACGCAGTATTTT.